This T cell receptor beta chain was captured in a study of cytotoxic CD8 clonotypes in ibrutinib-treated CLL. TCRdb's copy holds only in-frame clones and misses some; the assay was immunoSEQ multiplex PCR. This table holds a few hundred thousand clones, 70% found once. General study points: A rise in clonality was seen at ibrutinib response, and a fall back toward baseline was seen at progression.

Between the trimmed V and J ends, which lost 0 bases and 0 bases, there was a span of 6 bases. The germline CDR1 and CDR2 sequences are SGDLS and YYNGEE. This CDR3 contains 15 residues. This clone was observed a single time. The antigen remains unidentified. At the DNA level, this CDR3 is encoded by other sequences in the same sample as well. Sequenced material: PBMCs, taken after 24 months of ibrutinib treatment. V gene TRBV9 combines with J gene TRBJ2-2, with a weak D call TRBD1 (5 bases). The source is a human donor with chronic lymphocytic leukemia. The CDR3 region is CASSVGGANTGELFF. CDR3 nucleotide sequence: TGTGCCAGCAGCGTAGGGGGCGCGAACACCGGGGAGCTGTTTTTT.